This T cell receptor beta chain was documented in a study of blood T cell repertoires in COVID-19. Turning to the study itself: Both acute and convalescent COVID-19 samples were obtained from the United States, Italy and Spain. PBMCs, B-cell-depleted T cells, or T cells provided the cDNA or gDNA that made up the material.

Original processing methods: The authors estimated nucleated cell counts from reference gene primer amplification. Method: immunoSEQ multiplex PCR; TCRdb's copy keeps in-frame clones and lacks some. That table gives V, J and clone size, and the DNA gave D and trimming. Here the sample spans 250,000 to 350,000 clones, approximately 90% being singletons. CDR3 length: 14 residues. In germline, CDR1 is SEHNR, CDR2 FQNEAQ (reference sequence). J was trimmed by 0 bases and V by 4 bases; bases with no gene match: 2. This sequence was found in a woman between 55 and 75 years old with acute or convalescent COVID-19. Sequences were obtained from peripheral blood. This chain joins TRBV7-9 and TRBJ2-7; 8 nucleotides line up with TRBD1. CDR3 residues: CASSYGQGSYEQYF. The CDR3 DNA follows: TGTGCCAGCAGCTATGGACAGGGCTCCTACGAGCAGTACTTC.